The 10 T cell receptor beta chains listed next were all sequenced from one sample in a study of CD4 and CD8 cells across lung adenocarcinoma regions. TCRdb re-called the PCR reads through MiXCR, storing one row per CDR3 protein. Among 12,000 to 15,000 distinct CDR3 sequences, approximately 44% were seen once, and the ten largest hold 17%. Sequencing was carried out using CD4+ T cells from the center of a lung tumor. These TCRs come from a male donor with lung adenocarcinoma. The CD4 and CD8 labels of this study may be unreliable.

This chain connects TRBV12-5 to TRBJ2-1; 10 bases fit TRBD2. Trimming cost V 2 bases and J 6 bases; bases outside gene matches: 10. The CDR3 loop spans 17 amino acids. CDR1 is LGHNT, CDR2 FRNRAP, per germline. The CDR3 DNA reads as TGTGCTAGTGGTTTGACGCACCTAGCGGGAGTAGGCAATGAGCAGTTCTTC. Its translation is CASGLTHLAGVGNEQFF.

This clonotype has just one count. The V and J genes are TRBV27 and TRBJ1-2; no clear D. V was shortened by 6 bases and J by 7 bases, with 15 bases between the two germline ends. In germline, CDR1 is MNHEY, CDR2 SMNVEV (reference sequence). The CDR3 contains 13 residues. The CDR3 reads CASSGSGFRGYTF. In DNA, the CDR3 is TGTGCCAGCAGCGGCTCCGGATTCCGTGGCTACACCTTC.

The CDR3 bases are TGCGCCAGCAGTAGTACAGCGGGAGCATTAGATACGCAGTATTTT. Translation: CASSSTAGALDTQYF. The chain links TRBV10-2 to TRBJ2-3, with 8 nucleotides matching TRBD2. Losses at the gene ends were 5 bases for V and 5 bases for J; bases not matched to a gene: 9. Germline CDR1 is WSHSY and CDR2 is SAAADI. This CDR3 comprises 15 residues.

This clonotype was observed many times. V gene TRBV6-5 combines with J gene TRBJ2-5, with D perhaps TRBD1 (6 bases). The J call may be in error: the DNA end matches TRBJ2-7 better. CDR3 length: 13 amino acids. CDR1 is MNHEY and CDR2 is SVGAGI in the germline V gene. CDR3 amino acids: CASNRDIGYEQYF. The CDR3 nucleotides are TGTGCCAGCAACCGGGACATCGGTTACGAGCAGTACTTC.

Comment on this clonotype: Since a much larger clone is just one base distant, this may be a read error. The gene calls are TRBV6-5 and TRBJ2-4; D assignment may be TRBD1 or TRBD2 (5 bases each). The CDR3 consists of 15 residues. The V gene lost 3 bases and the J gene lost 13 bases, with 22 bases spanning the gap. Germline loops: CDR1 MNHEY, CDR2 SVGAGI. The CDR3 region has the DNA TGTGCCAGCAGTTATGACAGCGGCGGTGGGAATGAGCAGTACTTC. It translates to CASSYDSGGGNEQYF.

Many counts were recorded for this clonotype. The gene calls are TRBV5-1 and TRBJ2-2, with D perhaps TRBD1 (6 bases). The CDR3 sequence is 15 residues long. Germline V lookup: CDR1 SGHRS, CDR2 YFSETQ. The ends were cut back, 6 bases at V and 3 bases at J, with 15 bases in the middle. The CDR3 sequence: CASTLQGRDTGELFF. CDR3 DNA sequence: TGCGCCAGCACCCTACAGGGTAGGGACACCGGGGAGCTGTTTTTT.

The sample holds a few counts of this clonotype. The V and J genes are TRBV6-1 and TRBJ1-2, with TRBD1 matching over 8 bases. The CDR3 runs to 13 residues. Germline values: CDR1 MNHNS, CDR2 SASEGT. With 6 bases clipped from V and 8 bases from J, the junction kept 8 bases outside the gene matches. The CDR3 DNA is TGTGCCAGCAGGGACAGGGTGATTAGGGGCTACACCTTC. Residues: CASRDRVIRGYTF.

Worth noting for this clonotype: Its ends do not fully match the called genes, so a read error is possible. The V gene is TRBV6-5, the J gene TRBJ2-2; D could derive from TRBD1 or TRBD2 (6 bases each). The CDR3 has 15 residues. Germline V lookup: CDR1 MNHEY, CDR2 SVGAGI. The CDR3 sequence: CAMGLQAVSPGELYF. In nucleotides, the CDR3 is TGTGCCATGGGACTCCAGGCCGTGAGTCCAGGGGAGCTGTATTTT.

The chain links TRBV27 to TRBJ1-2; 7 positions agree with TRBD1. With 3 bases clipped from V and 3 bases from J, the junction kept 13 bases outside the gene matches. The CDR3 is 17 amino acids. Germline CDR1 is MNHEY and CDR2 is SMNVEV (reference sequence). Here the CDR3 DNA reads TGTGCCAGCAGTTTCCGACAGGGCCATCCCACTGACTATGGCTACACCTTC. Its translation: CASSFRQGHPTDYGYTF.

Many counts were recorded for this clonotype. The chain is built from TRBV6-1 and TRBJ1-1; tentative D call: TRBD1 (5 bases). The germline V gene has CDR1 MNHNS and CDR2 SASEGT. The CDR3 extends over 15 amino acids. V lost 1 base and J lost 4, with 13 bases in between. CDR3 in DNA: TGTGCCAGCAGTGAAGACGGGGACGGGGCCACTGAAGCTTTCTTT. Amino acid sequence: CASSEDGDGATEAFF.